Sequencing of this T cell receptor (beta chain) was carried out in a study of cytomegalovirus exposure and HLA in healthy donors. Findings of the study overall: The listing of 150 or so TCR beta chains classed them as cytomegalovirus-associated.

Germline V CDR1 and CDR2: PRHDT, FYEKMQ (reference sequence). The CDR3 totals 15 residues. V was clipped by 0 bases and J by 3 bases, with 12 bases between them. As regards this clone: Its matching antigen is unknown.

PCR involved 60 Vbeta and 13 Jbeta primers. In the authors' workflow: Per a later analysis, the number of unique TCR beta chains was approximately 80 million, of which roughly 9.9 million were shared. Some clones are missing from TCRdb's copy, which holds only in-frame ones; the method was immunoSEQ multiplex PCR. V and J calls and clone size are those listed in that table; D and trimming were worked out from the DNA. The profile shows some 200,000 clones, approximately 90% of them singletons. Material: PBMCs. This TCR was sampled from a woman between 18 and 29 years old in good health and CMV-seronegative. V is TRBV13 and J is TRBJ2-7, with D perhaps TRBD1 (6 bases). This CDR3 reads CASSLGGARGYEQYF. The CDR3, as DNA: TGTGCCAGCAGCTTAGGGGGGGCCCGCGGCTACGAGCAGTACTTC.